This entry lists 19 T cell receptor beta chains sequenced from one sample in a study of blood T cell repertoires in COVID-19. Here immunoSEQ multiplex PCR was the method, and the copy in TCRdb shows in-frame clones only, minus some. The data show 70,000 to 75,000 clones, with about 82% seen just once and approximately 1.7% held by the top ten. The sample was peripheral blood. Every receptor here comes from a woman aged 55-70 years with acute or convalescent COVID-19.

V usage is TRBV28 and J usage is TRBJ2-4, with 9 bases that match TRBD1. V lost 3 bases to trimming and J lost 7 bases; unmatched junction nucleotides: 7. Germline V CDR1 and CDR2: MDHEN, SYDVKM. The CDR3 is made up of 15 amino acids. The CDR3 DNA reads TGTGCCAGCAGTTTTACCGGGACAGGGTCCAACATTCAGTACTTC. Its protein is CASSFTGTGSNIQYF.

V is TRBV4-2 and J is TRBJ2-5; TRBD1 might be the D (6 bases). Germline CDR1 reads LGHNA; CDR2 reads YNFKEQ. The CDR3 runs to 15 residues. Trimming removed 0 bases at V and 5 bases at J, with 13 bases between. CDR3 amino acids: CASSQDGNRAETQYF. CDR3 DNA: TGTGCCAGCAGCCAAGATGGGAACAGGGCGGAGACCCAGTACTTC.

The CDR3 nucleotides read TGTGCCAGCTCACCACCATCCGGGCAGGGGGTGAGTGGCTACACCTTC. This codes for CASSPPSGQGVSGYTF. The chain is built from TRBV18 and TRBJ1-2; TRBD1 matches 7 bases. V was pared by 0 bases and J by 7 bases, with 11 bases of the junction left unmatched. Germline lookup yields CDR1 KGHSH and CDR2 LQKENI. The CDR3 consists of 16 residues.

The J gene is TRBJ1-2, the V gene TRBV3-1 (or the pseudogene TRBV3-2); 12 positions agree with TRBD1. V lost 1 base, J lost 5 bases, and 2 bases stayed unmatched. The length of the CDR3 is 15 residues. Looked up from germline, CDR1 is LGHDT and CDR2 is YNNKEL (reference sequence). This CDR3 is CASSQGDRGPYGYTF. The CDR3 coding sequence is TGTGCCAGCAGCCAAGGGGACAGGGGGCCTTATGGCTACACCTTC.

The chain is built from TRBV10-3 and TRBJ2-3, with D possibly TRBD1 on 5 matching bases. The germline gives CDR1 ENHRY, CDR2 SYGVKD. V lost 6 bases and J 1 base, leaving 17 bases between the germline ends. There are 16 residues in the CDR3. In nucleotides, the CDR3 is TGTGCCATCAGCGATACAGGTGGGGCGGGCACAGATACGCAGTATTTT. Translated, it gives CAISDTGGAGTDTQYF.

This sequence joins TRBV5-1 and TRBJ2-5; possibly TRBD1 for D (5 bases). Germline V gene lookup returns CDR1 SGHRS and CDR2 YFSETQ. The CDR3 loop spans 14 amino acids. V dropped 0 bases and J dropped 5 bases, with 11 bases sitting between them. CDR3 in amino acids: CASSLGSSGETQYF. DNA for the CDR3: TGCGCCAGCAGCTTGGGGTCATCAGGGGAGACCCAGTACTTC.

The CDR3 spells CASSQGQGLPFRAPLHF. CDR3 bases: TGTGCCAGCAGCCAAGGACAGGGGCTTCCCTTTAGGGCACCCCTCCACTTT. The chain links TRBV14 to TRBJ1-6; 8 bases fit TRBD1. With V trimmed by 1 base and J by 11 bases, 13 bases remained unmatched. The CDR3 spans 17 residues. Germline V lookup: CDR1 SGHDN, CDR2 FVKESK. Together with reference TRBV14 and TRBJ1-6, the CDR3 gives the full variable domain: EAGVTQFPSHSVIEKGQTVTLRCDPISGHDNLYWYRRVMGKEIKFLLHFVKESKQDESGMPNNRFLAERTGGTYSTLKVQPAELEDSGVYFCASSQGQGLPFRAPLHFGNGTRLTVT.

This clone was seen once. This chain connects TRBV6-5 to TRBJ2-5; 7 bases match TRBD1. The CDR3 consists of 14 residues. Looked up from germline, CDR1 is MNHEY and CDR2 is SVGAGI. V lost 6 bases and J lost 4; bases outside the gene matches: 8. The CDR3 coding sequence is TGTGCCAGCAGGTCGAGGGGGCTGGGAGAGACCCAGTACTTC. It codes for CASRSRGLGETQYF.

The rearrangement links TRBV4-2 to TRBJ2-3, with a tentative D call TRBD2 (5 bases). Trimming pared 1 base from V and 0 bases from J, leaving 11 bases between. The CDR3 totals 16 residues. Germline V CDR1 and CDR2: LGHNA, YNFKEQ. CDR3 in DNA: TGTGCCAGCAGCCAAGGGACTCGTACTAGCACAGATACGCAGTATTTT. Residues: CASSQGTRTSTDTQYF.

This chain joins TRBV5-4 and TRBJ2-2; TRBD1 is a possible D gene (5 bases). There are 15 residues in the CDR3. V gave up 5 bases and J gave up 0 bases, with 11 bases separating them. Per the germline V gene, CDR1 is SGHNT and CDR2 is YYREEE (reference sequence). The CDR3: CASRDRNANTGELFF. CDR3 coding DNA: TGTGCCAGCAGAGACAGAAACGCGAACACCGGGGAGCTGTTTTTT.

V usage is TRBV5-1 and J usage is TRBJ2-7; D possibly corresponds to TRBD2 (6 bases). Between the trimmed V and J ends, which lost 5 bases and 4 bases, there was a span of 16 bases. The CDR3 extends over 14 amino acids. The germline V gene encodes CDR1 SGHRS and CDR2 YFSETQ. This CDR3 is CASRPGTATYEQYF. DNA of the CDR3: TGCGCCAGCAGGCCCGGGACTGCCACATACGAGCAGTACTTC.

The genes are TRBV27 and TRBJ2-7; tentative D call: TRBD1 (5 bases). V dropped 2 bases and J dropped 3 bases, with 8 bases sitting between them. CDR3 size: 13 residues. CDR1 and CDR2 from the germline V gene are MNHEY and SMNVEV (reference sequence). The CDR3 coding sequence is TGTGCCAGCAGTTTAAACAGGTTCTACGAGCAGTACTTC. The encoded protein is CASSLNRFYEQYF.

This clone came up once. J is TRBJ1-2 and V is TRBV4-1; D is ambiguous. The CDR3 covers 15 residues. Trimming pared 0 bases from V and 5 bases from J, leaving 13 bases between. The V gene's germline CDR1 is MGHRA and CDR2 YSYEKL. CDR3: CASSQDQVWVYGYTF. CDR3 bases: TGCGCCAGCAGCCAAGATCAGGTCTGGGTGTATGGCTACACCTTC.

The V and J genes are TRBV28 and TRBJ1-2; D is possibly TRBD1 (6 bases). This CDR3 spans 17 amino acids. Per germline, CDR1 MDHEN and CDR2 SYDVKM. Trimming removed 5 bases from V and 1 base from J, with 20 bases in between. This CDR3 is CASSRHLQGRNNYGYTF. CDR3 nucleotide sequence: TGTGCCAGCAGTCGCCATTTACAGGGAAGGAATAACTATGGCTACACCTTC.

The gene calls are TRBV15 and TRBJ2-7; 7 bases line up with TRBD1. Losses at the gene ends were 1 base for V and 3 bases for J; bases not matched to a gene: 6. Germline V gene sequence: CDR1 LNHNV, CDR2 YYDKDF (reference sequence). CDR3 length: 15 amino acids. CDR3 nucleotides: TGTGCCACCAGCAGAGGACAGGGACGAGGCTACGAGCAGTACTTC. The encoded protein is CATSRGQGRGYEQYF. The variable domain in full, completed from reference TRBV15 and TRBJ2-7, reads DAMVIQNPRYQVTQFGKPVTLSCSQTLNHNVMYWYQQKSSQAPKLLFHYYDKDFNNEADTPDNFQSRRPNTSFCFLDIRSPGLGDTAMYLCATSRGQGRGYEQYFGPGTRLTVT.

V is TRBV25-1 and J is TRBJ1-2, with D perhaps matching TRBD1 (6 bases). Trimming took off 6 bases at V and 4 bases at J, with 12 bases between the two ends. Germline V gene data show CDR1 as MGHDK and CDR2 as SYGVNS. This CDR3 comprises 13 residues. Written as DNA, the CDR3 is TGTGCCAGCAGACAGGGTTTCGGCTATGGCTACACCTTC. Its translation: CASRQGFGYGYTF.

The chain uses TRBV5-1 and TRBJ2-1, with 9 bases lining up with TRBD2. Germline trimming cut 3 bases from V and 4 bases from J; bases unmatched to any gene: 5. Germline V lookup: CDR1 SGHRS, CDR2 YFSETQ. The CDR3 contains 15 residues. This CDR3 reads CASSSVAGAYNEQFF. CDR3 bases: TGCGCCAGCAGCTCGGTAGCGGGGGCATACAATGAGCAGTTCTTC.

The chain uses TRBV6-4 and TRBJ2-1; 7 bases agree with TRBD1. Germline V lookup: CDR1 MRHNA, CDR2 SNTAGT. This CDR3 has 15 amino acids. V was pared by 6 bases and J by 0 bases, with 5 bases of the junction left unmatched. CDR3 bases: TGTGCCAGCAGCCAGGGACAGAGCTCCTACAATGAGCAGTTCTTC. Protein product: CASSQGQSSYNEQFF.

This chain joins TRBV6-6 and TRBJ1-5; TRBD1 matches 10 bases. V trimming: 6 bases; J trimming: 3 bases; junction bases outside the gene matches: 2. This CDR3 spans 14 amino acids. Germline loops: CDR1 MNHNY, CDR2 SVGAGI (reference sequence). In DNA, the CDR3 is TGTGCCAGCAGACGACAGGGGGCCAATCAGCCCCAGCATTTT. It specifies CASRRQGANQPQHF.